These 5 T cell receptor beta chains came from one sample sequenced in a study of cytomegalovirus exposure and HLA in healthy donors. Primers for the PCR totalled 60 Vbeta and 13 Jbeta. Using immunoSEQ multiplex PCR, the repertoire was profiled, and TCRdb retains in-frame clones only, with some absent. The table lists 100,000 to 150,000 clones, 70% to 80% of them singletons. Sequencing input: PBMCs. Receptor source: a female donor in good health and CMV-seronegative.

The V call is TRBV28, the J call TRBJ2-2, with 9 bases that match TRBD2. The germline gives CDR1 MDHEN, CDR2 SYDVKM. CDR3 length equals 15 residues. V trimming: 5 bases; J trimming: 5 bases; junction bases outside the gene matches: 6. The CDR3 sequence: CASSSGRLGTGELFF. CDR3 sequence (DNA): TGTGCCAGCAGTAGCGGGAGGTTGGGTACCGGGGAGCTGTTTTTT.

The rearrangement links TRBV5-8 to TRBJ2-6; 7 positions agree with TRBD2. CDR1 and CDR2 (germline): SGHTS, YDEGEE. The CDR3 has 15 residues. Unmatched junction bases numbered 4, after V lost 3 bases and J lost 4 bases. The CDR3 region is CASSYGGTGANVLTF. CDR3 sequence (DNA): TGTGCCAGCAGCTACGGGGGGACCGGGGCCAACGTCCTGACTTTC. Variable domain in full (rest from reference TRBV5-8 and TRBJ2-6): EAGVTQSPTHLIKTRGQQATLRCSPISGHTSVYWYQQALGLGLQFLLWYDEGEERNRGNFPPRFSGRQFPNYSSELNVNALELEDSALYLCASSYGGTGANVLTFGAGSRLTVL.

This clone showed up just once. The CDR3 DNA sequence: TGTGCCAGCAGCTCGCGGAGGGCAGGGCTCCCGAACACCGGGGAGCTGTTTTTT. Protein product: CASSSRRAGLPNTGELFF. The chain employs TRBV7-2 and TRBJ2-2, with D perhaps TRBD2 (6 bases). Trimming shortened V by 4 bases and J by 0 bases, and 18 bases separated the two germline ends. CDR1 is SGHTA and CDR2 is FQGNSA in the germline V gene. The CDR3 is made up of 18 amino acids.

The sample holds one count of this clone. V is TRBV7-6 and J is TRBJ2-7; 7 nucleotides line up with TRBD2. The CDR3 is 14 amino acids. Germline values: CDR1 SGHVS, CDR2 FNYEAQ. V shed 1 base, J shed 5 bases, and the junction held 5 bases outside the gene matches. The CDR3 coding sequence is TGTGCCAGCAGCTTAGAACTAGCGAGCAACGAGCAGTACTTC. The encoded protein is CASSLELASNEQYF.

This chain connects TRBV2 to TRBJ2-1; TRBD2 aligns across 8 bases. The CDR3 consists of 16 residues. Germline assignment: CDR1 SNHLY and CDR2 FYNNEI. V dropped 7 bases and J dropped 6; count of bases not matched to a gene: 14. CDR3 protein: CASTRAGGPLSNEQFF. The DNA for the CDR3 is TGTGCCAGCACTCGGGCGGGAGGACCCCTTTCCAATGAGCAGTTCTTC.